This TCR beta chain appears in the sequencing data of a study of neoadjuvant nivolumab and ipilimumab in lung cancer. The CDR3 runs to 16 residues. Germline CDR1 is MGHRA and CDR2 is YSYEKL. V was clipped by 0 bases and J by 4 bases; unmatched bases: 3. This clone was observed a few times. What it binds is not known. Assay used: immunoSEQ multiplex PCR; TCRdb lists only in-frame clones, some missing. The sample yields approximately 31,000 clones, about 92% seen once. General study findings and limits: A small number of samples were TCR sequenced. From pretherapy to surgery, tumor richness and clonality rose with dual therapy. Pretherapy blood TCR richness correlated positively with resected tumor richness.

This TCR was sampled from an adult with non-small cell lung cancer. The J gene is TRBJ2-3, the V gene TRBV4-1, with TRBD2 identical over 11 bases. The sequencing here drew on peripheral blood, taken after neoadjuvant nivolumab, alone or with ipilimumab, at or shortly before surgery. The CDR3 DNA reads as TGCGCCAGCAGCCAAGAGGAACTAGCGGGAGCAGATACGCAGTATTTT. It encodes CASSQEELAGADTQYF.